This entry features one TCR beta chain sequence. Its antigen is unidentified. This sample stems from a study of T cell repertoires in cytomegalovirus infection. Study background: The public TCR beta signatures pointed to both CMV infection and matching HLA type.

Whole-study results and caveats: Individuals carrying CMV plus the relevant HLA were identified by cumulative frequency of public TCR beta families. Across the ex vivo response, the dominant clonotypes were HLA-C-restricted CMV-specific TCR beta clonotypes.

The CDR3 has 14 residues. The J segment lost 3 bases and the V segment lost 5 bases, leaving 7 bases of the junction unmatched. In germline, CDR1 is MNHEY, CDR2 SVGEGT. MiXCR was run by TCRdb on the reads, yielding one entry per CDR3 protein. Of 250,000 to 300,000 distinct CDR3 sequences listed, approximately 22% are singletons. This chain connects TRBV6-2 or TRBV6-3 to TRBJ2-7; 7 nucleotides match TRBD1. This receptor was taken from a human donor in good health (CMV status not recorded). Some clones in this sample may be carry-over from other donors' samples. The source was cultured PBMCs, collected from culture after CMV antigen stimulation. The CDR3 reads CASSKPDRVYEQYV. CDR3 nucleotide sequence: TGTGCCAGCAGTAAACCTGACAGGGTCTACGAGCAGTACGTC.